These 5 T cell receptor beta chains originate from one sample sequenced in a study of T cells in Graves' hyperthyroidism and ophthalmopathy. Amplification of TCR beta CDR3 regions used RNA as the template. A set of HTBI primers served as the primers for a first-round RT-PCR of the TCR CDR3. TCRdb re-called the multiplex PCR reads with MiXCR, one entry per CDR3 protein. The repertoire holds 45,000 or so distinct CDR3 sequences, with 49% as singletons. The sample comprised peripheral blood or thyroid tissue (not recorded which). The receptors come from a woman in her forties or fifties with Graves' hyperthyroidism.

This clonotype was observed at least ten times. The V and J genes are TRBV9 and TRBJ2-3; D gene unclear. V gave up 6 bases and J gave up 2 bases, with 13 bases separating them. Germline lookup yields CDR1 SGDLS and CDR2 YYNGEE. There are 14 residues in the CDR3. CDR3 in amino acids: CASTLGPYTDTQYF. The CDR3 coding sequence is TGTGCCAGCACCCTTGGACCCTACACAGATACGCAGTATTTT.

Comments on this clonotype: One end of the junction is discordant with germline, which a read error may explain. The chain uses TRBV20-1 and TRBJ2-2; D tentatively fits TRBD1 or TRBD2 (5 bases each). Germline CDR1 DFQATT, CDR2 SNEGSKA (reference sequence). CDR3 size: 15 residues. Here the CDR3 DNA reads TGCAGTGCTAGAGAACGCGACCTGGACACCGGGGAGCTGCTTTTT. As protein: CSARERDLDTGELLF.

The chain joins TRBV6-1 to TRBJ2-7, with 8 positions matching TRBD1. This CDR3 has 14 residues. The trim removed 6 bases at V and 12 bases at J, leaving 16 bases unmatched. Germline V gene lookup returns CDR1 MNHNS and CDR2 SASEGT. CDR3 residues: CASRRPGQAPDWYF. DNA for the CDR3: TGTGCCAGCAGGCGCCCGGGACAGGCCCCTGATTGGTACTTC.

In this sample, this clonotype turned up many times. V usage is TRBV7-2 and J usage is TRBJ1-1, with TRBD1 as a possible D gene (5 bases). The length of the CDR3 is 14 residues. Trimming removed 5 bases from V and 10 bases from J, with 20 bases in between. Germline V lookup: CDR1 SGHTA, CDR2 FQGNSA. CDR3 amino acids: CASSLSRQTHGAFF. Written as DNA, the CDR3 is TGTGCCAGCAGCCTTAGCCGACAGACCCACGGAGCTTTCTTT. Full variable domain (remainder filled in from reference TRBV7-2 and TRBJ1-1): GAGVSQSPSNKVTEKGKDVELRCDPISGHTALYWYRQSLGQGLEFLIYFQGNSAPDKSGLPSDRFSAERTGGSVSTLTIQRTQQEDSAVYLCASSLSRQTHGAFFGQGTRLTVV.

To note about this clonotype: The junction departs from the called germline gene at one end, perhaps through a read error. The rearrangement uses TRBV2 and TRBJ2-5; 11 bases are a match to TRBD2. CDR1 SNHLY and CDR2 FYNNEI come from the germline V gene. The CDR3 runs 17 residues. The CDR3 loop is CANRGLAGGARWETQYF. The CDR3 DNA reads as TGCGCCAACCGGGGGCTAGCGGGAGGAGCGAGGTGGGAGACCCAGTACTTC.